This passage covers 19 T cell receptor beta chains from one sample sequenced in a study of T cell responses to AZD1222 COVID-19 vaccine. Profiled with immunoSEQ multiplex PCR; TCRdb holds only in-frame clones, not every one. This table holds 160,000 or so clones, around nine tenths found once. Here the sequenced sample was peripheral blood, taken on day 0 of AZD1222 vaccination. Receptors originate from an adult in good health.

This clone was seen a few times. This chain uses TRBV12-2 with TRBJ2-7; the table names TRBD1, a call not compared with the DNA. TRBV12-2 is a documented pseudogene. The CDR3 contains 14 residues. In DNA, the CDR3 is TGTGCAAGTCGCTCCGGACAGCTATCCTACGAGCAGTACTTC. Translating it yields CASRSGQLSYEQYF.

The chain employs TRBV3-1 (or the pseudogene TRBV3-2) and TRBJ1-2; possible D gene TRBD1, 5 bases. Per the germline V gene, CDR1 is LGHDT and CDR2 is YNNKEL (reference sequence). The CDR3 spans 16 residues. Deletions cut 5 bases from V and 6 bases from J, with 22 bases between. CDR3 sequence (DNA): TGTGCCAGCAGCTCCCAGGGCCAAGCCTACAGCGATGGCTACACCTTC. This translates into CASSSQGQAYSDGYTF.

The V call is TRBV10-3, the J call TRBJ2-3; no firm D call. There are 16 residues in the CDR3. Germline-derived CDR1 and CDR2 are ENHRY and SYGVKD. Trimming cost V 6 bases and J 6 bases, with 22 bases left between them. The CDR3 here is CAISYLGWEDSDTQYF. The CDR3 DNA sequence: TGTGCCATCAGCTACCTAGGGTGGGAAGACTCGGATACGCAGTATTTT.

This chain links TRBV2 with TRBJ2-1; TRBD2 is a possible D gene (7 bases). V shed 7 bases and J shed 6 bases, with 22 bases lying between them. The CDR3 is 16 amino acids. Per the germline V gene, CDR1 is SNHLY and CDR2 is FYNNEI. Here the CDR3 DNA reads TGTGCCAGCACCCTAGGGGGGGGCGGGTTGGGCAATGAGCAGTTCTTC. Encoded protein: CASTLGGGGLGNEQFF.

The chain has TRBV5-1 and TRBJ2-2; 10 bases align to TRBD1. Losses at the gene ends were 4 bases for V and 6 bases for J; bases not matched to a gene: 3. The CDR3 totals 14 residues. The V gene's germline CDR1 is SGHRS and CDR2 YFSETQ. The CDR3 nucleotides are TGCGCCAGCAGCGGCGGACAGGGGGCCGGGGAGCTGTTTTTT. Protein: CASSGGQGAGELFF.

The rearrangement joins TRBV6-5 to TRBJ2-7, with D tentatively TRBD1 or TRBD2 (5 bases each). CDR1 is MNHEY, CDR2 SVGAGI, per germline. Trimming removed 5 bases from V and 2 bases from J, with 13 bases in between. This CDR3 has 14 amino acids. CDR3 amino acids: CASSQPGPPYEQYF. CDR3 coding DNA: TGTGCCAGCAGTCAACCGGGACCTCCCTACGAGCAGTACTTC.

This sequence joins TRBV4-1 and TRBJ2-1; maybe TRBD2 (5 bases). The CDR3 runs 16 residues. Trimming cost V 0 bases and J 4 bases, with 13 bases left between them. Germline-derived CDR1 and CDR2 are MGHRA and YSYEKL. This CDR3 reads CASSQDPQRSYNEQFF. CDR3 nucleotide sequence: TGCGCCAGCAGCCAAGATCCCCAGCGGTCTTACAATGAGCAGTTCTTC.

This rearrangement joins TRBV2 to TRBJ1-1; D possibly corresponds to TRBD1 (5 bases). The CDR3 is 13 residues long. Trimming removed 3 bases from V and 1 base from J, with 6 bases in between. From germline, CDR1 is SNHLY and CDR2 FYNNEI. The DNA of the CDR3 is TGTGCCAGCAGTGAGACAGCGAACACTGAAGCTTTCTTT. Its protein product is CASSETANTEAFF. The full variable domain, in which reference TRBV2 and TRBJ1-1 provide the parts outside the CDR3, is EPEVTQTPSHQVTQMGQEVILRCVPISNHLYFYWYRQILGQKVEFLVSFYNNEISEKSEIFDDQFSVERPDGSNFTLKIRSTKLEDSAMYFCASSETANTEAFFGQGTRLTVV.

V gene TRBV7-9 combines with J gene TRBJ1-1; D might be TRBD1 (5 bases). Trimming removed 5 bases from V and 5 bases from J, with 18 bases in between. The CDR3 contains 15 residues. In germline, CDR1 is SEHNR, CDR2 FQNEAQ (reference sequence). As DNA, the CDR3 is TGTGCCAGCAGCCTTCGGGACTTCGGGGGTACTGAAGCTTTCTTT. The encoded protein is CASSLRDFGGTEAFF.

The chain uses TRBV14 and TRBJ2-7; 10 bases match TRBD1. Germline CDR1 is SGHDN and CDR2 is FVKESK. With V trimmed by 4 bases and J by 5 bases, 11 bases remained unmatched. The CDR3 consists of 16 residues. CDR3 nucleotides: TGTGCCAGCAGCCCAGAGGGGACAGGGGATTCCCACGAGCAGTACTTC. Protein: CASSPEGTGDSHEQYF.

The V call is TRBV2, the J call TRBJ2-1; unclear D gene. Trimming left V 2 bases short and J 5 bases short, with 13 bases between. This CDR3 contains 15 residues. Germline assignment: CDR1 SNHLY and CDR2 FYNNEI. As DNA, the CDR3 is TGTGCCAGCAGTGAAATCCGGGTGAACGACAATGAGCAGTTCTTC. Translating gives CASSEIRVNDNEQFF.

The chain links TRBV24-1 to TRBJ2-2; TRBD2 agrees at 7 bases. CDR3 size: 16 residues. Trimming at V came to 2 bases and at J to 0 bases, leaving 2 bases not matched to a gene. Per the germline V gene, CDR1 is KGHDR and CDR2 is SFDVKD. Here the CDR3 reads CATSDSSGANTGELFF. In DNA form, the CDR3 reads TGTGCCACCAGTGATTCTAGCGGAGCGAACACCGGGGAGCTGTTTTTT.

This chain joins TRBV18 and TRBJ2-3; tentatively, D is TRBD2 (6 bases). In germline, CDR1 is KGHSH, CDR2 LQKENI. The CDR3 totals 16 residues. V gave up 4 bases and J gave up 0 bases, with 14 bases separating them. As DNA, the CDR3 is TGTGCCAGCTCACTCTCGGGGGTACCCAGCACAGATACGCAGTATTTT. Translated: CASSLSGVPSTDTQYF.

This chain links TRBV29-1 with TRBJ2-1; D ambiguous. The CDR3 consists of 16 residues. CDR1 SQVTM and CDR2 ANQGSEA come from the germline V gene. V lost 3 bases, J lost 0 bases, and 15 bases lay in between. CDR3 loop: CSVEVPEPSSYNEQFF. CDR3 in DNA: TGCAGCGTTGAGGTACCCGAGCCAAGCTCCTACAATGAGCAGTTCTTC.

This clone was seen only once. The chain joins TRBV19 to TRBJ2-3; possibly TRBD1 for D (5 bases). The CDR3 has 13 residues. Trimming pared 5 bases from V and 7 bases from J, leaving 13 bases between. Germline V CDR1 and CDR2: LNHDA, SQIVND (reference sequence). The CDR3 nucleotides are TGTGCCAGTAGTCCTGAGACAGCCAATACGCAGTATTTT. Translated: CASSPETANTQYF.

V is TRBV5-8 and J is TRBJ2-1; 10 bases are a match to TRBD2. V lost 5 bases and J lost 6; bases outside the gene matches: 8. This CDR3 region has 15 residues. Germline V gene data show CDR1 as SGHTS and CDR2 as YDEGEE. The CDR3 DNA sequence: TGTGCCAGCAGGTTAGCGGGAGGCGGGGGCAATGAGCAGTTCTTC. It yields the protein CASRLAGGGGNEQFF.

This clone came up a few times. V gene TRBV7-6 combines with J gene TRBJ1-1; D perhaps matches TRBD1 (6 bases). The CDR3 is 15 residues long. From germline, CDR1 is SGHVS and CDR2 FNYEAQ. V lost 7 bases and J lost 2, with 17 bases in between. CDR3 DNA: TGTGCCAGCACCCAAGGGGGGGTTCGTAACACTGAAGCTTTCTTT. It codes for CASTQGGVRNTEAFF.

The CDR3 DNA reads as TGTGCCAGCAGCTTAGGCCACGAGCAGTACTTC. The encoded protein is CASSLGHEQYF. The chain couples TRBV13 to TRBJ2-7; no reliable D call. The V gene lost 0 bases and the J gene lost 5 bases, with 2 bases spanning the gap. CDR3 length: 11 amino acids. Germline V CDR1 and CDR2: PRHDT, FYEKMQ (reference sequence). The full variable domain, rest sourced from reference TRBV13 and TRBJ2-7, is AAGVIQSPRHLIKEKRETATLKCYPIPRHDTVYWYQQGPGQDPQFLISFYEKMQSDKGSIPDRFSAQQFSDYHSELNMSSLELGDSALYFCASSLGHEQYFGPGTRLTVT.

This chain uses TRBV7-2 with TRBJ2-7, with TRBD1 matching over 8 bases. CDR1 is SGHTA, CDR2 FQGNSA, per germline. The CDR3 totals 17 residues. V shed 1 base, J shed 4 bases, and the junction held 12 bases outside the gene matches. CDR3: CASSLVAGQGQVYEQYF. The CDR3 DNA reads as TGTGCCAGCAGCTTAGTAGCCGGACAGGGCCAAGTTTACGAGCAGTACTTC. Full variable domain (missing parts from reference TRBV7-2 and TRBJ2-7): GAGVSQSPSNKVTEKGKDVELRCDPISGHTALYWYRQSLGQGLEFLIYFQGNSAPDKSGLPSDRFSAERTGGSVSTLTIQRTQQEDSAVYLCASSLVAGQGQVYEQYFGPGTRLTVT.